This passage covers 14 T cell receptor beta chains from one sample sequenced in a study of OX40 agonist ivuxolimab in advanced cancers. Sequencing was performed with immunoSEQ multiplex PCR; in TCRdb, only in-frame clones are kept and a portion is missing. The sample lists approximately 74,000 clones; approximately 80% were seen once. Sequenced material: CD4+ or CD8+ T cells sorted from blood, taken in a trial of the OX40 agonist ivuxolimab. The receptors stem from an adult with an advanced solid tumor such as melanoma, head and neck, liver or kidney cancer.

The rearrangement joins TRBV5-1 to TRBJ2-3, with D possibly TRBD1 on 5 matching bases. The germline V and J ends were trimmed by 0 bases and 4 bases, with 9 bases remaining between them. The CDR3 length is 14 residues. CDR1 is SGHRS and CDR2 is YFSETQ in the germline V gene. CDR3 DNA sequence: TGCGCCAGCAGCTTGGGACAGCCCGCAGATACGCAGTATTTT. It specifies CASSLGQPADTQYF.

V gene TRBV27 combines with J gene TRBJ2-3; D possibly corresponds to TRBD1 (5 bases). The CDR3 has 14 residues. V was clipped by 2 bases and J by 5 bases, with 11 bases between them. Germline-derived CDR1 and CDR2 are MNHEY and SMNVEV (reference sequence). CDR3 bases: TGTGCCAGCAGTTTAGGGTATCAGGGAGATACGCAGTATTTT. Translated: CASSLGYQGDTQYF.

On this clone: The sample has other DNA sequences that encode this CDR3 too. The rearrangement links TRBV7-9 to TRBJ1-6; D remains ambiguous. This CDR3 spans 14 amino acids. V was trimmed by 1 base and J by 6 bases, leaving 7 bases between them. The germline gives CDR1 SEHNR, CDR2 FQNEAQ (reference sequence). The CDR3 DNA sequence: TGTGCCAGCAGCTTAGATGGCTTTAATTCACCCCTCCACTTT. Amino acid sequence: CASSLDGFNSPLHF.

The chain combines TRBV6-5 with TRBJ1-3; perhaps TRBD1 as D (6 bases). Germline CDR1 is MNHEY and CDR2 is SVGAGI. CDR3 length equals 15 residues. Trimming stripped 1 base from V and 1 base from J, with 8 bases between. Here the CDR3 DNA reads TGTGCCAGCAGTTACTACCAGGGGTCTGGAAACACCATATATTTT. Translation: CASSYYQGSGNTIYF.

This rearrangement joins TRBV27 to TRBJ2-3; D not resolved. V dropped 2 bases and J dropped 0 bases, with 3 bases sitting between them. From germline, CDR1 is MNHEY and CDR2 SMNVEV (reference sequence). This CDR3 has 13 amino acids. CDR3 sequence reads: CASSLQSTDTQYF. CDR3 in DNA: TGTGCCAGCAGTTTACAAAGCACAGATACGCAGTATTTT.

CDR3 protein: CASSAWAGREDTQYF. As DNA, the CDR3 is TGTGCCAGCAGTGCGTGGGCAGGACGCGAAGATACGCAGTATTTT. V and J are TRBV2 and TRBJ2-3; no clear D gene. Trimming took 4 bases from V and 5 from J, leaving 16 bases between them. This CDR3 is 15 amino acids long. Per the germline V gene, CDR1 is SNHLY and CDR2 is FYNNEI.

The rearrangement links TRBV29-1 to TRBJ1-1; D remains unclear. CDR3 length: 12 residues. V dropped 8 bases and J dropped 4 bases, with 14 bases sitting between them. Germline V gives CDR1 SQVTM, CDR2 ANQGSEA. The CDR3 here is CSSSLGTTEAFF. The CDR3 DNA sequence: TGCAGCTCCAGCCTGGGTACCACTGAAGCTTTCTTT.

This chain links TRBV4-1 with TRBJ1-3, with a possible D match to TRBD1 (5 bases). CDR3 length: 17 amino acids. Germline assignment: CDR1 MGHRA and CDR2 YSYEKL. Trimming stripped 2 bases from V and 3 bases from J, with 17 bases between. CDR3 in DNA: TGCGCCAGCAGCCAACTGCCGGCCGCAGGGTTTGGAAACACCATATATTTT. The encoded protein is CASSQLPAAGFGNTIYF.

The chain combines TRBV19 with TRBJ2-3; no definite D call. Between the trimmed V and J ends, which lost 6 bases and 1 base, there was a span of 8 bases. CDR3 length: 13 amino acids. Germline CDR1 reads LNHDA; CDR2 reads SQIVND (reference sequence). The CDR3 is CASRREGTDTQYF. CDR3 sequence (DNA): TGTGCCAGTAGGAGAGAGGGCACAGATACGCAGTATTTT.

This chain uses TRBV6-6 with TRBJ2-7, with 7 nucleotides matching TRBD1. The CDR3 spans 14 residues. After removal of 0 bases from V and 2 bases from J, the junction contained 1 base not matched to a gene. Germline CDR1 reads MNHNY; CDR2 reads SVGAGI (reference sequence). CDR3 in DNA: TGTGCCAGCAGTTACTCCCAGGGGGCCTACGAGCAGTACTTC. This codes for CASSYSQGAYEQYF.

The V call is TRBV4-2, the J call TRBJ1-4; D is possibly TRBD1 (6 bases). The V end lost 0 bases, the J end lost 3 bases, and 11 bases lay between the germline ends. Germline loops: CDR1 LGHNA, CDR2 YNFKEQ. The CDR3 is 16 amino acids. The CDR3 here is CASSQDPGAANEKLFF. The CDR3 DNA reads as TGTGCCAGCAGCCAAGATCCGGGGGCAGCTAATGAAAAACTGTTTTTT.

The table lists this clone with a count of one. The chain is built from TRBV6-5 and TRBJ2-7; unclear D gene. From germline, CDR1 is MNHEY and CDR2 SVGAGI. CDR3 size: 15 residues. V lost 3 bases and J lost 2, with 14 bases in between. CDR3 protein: CASSYSGPLPYEQYF. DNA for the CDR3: TGTGCCAGCAGTTATTCCGGGCCCTTGCCCTACGAGCAGTACTTC.

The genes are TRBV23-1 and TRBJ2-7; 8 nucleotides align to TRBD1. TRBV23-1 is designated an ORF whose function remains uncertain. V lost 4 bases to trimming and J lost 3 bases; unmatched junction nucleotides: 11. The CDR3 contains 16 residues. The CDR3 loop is CASSLQTGAMNYEQYV. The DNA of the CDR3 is TGCGCCAGCAGTCTCCAGACAGGGGCTATGAACTACGAGCAGTACGTC.

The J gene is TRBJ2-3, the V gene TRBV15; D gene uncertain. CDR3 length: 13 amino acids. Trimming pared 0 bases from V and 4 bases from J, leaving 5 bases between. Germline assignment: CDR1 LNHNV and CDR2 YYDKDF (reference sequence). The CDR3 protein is CATSRERPDTQYF. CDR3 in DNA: TGTGCCACCAGCAGAGAGCGCCCAGATACGCAGTATTTT.